A selection of T cell receptor beta chains follows, all from one sample in a study of T cell changes during pregnancy in multiple sclerosis. The method was immunoSEQ multiplex PCR; TCRdb's version includes in-frame clones alone and lacks a portion of them. The sample shows 60,000 or so clones, roughly 91% of them seen only once. Sample: peripheral blood, taken in the second trimester of pregnancy. The receptors were gathered from a female donor in good health, enrolled as a control in a pregnancy study. CDR3s include the opening cysteine and the closing phenylalanine or tryptophan. D genes are given only for firm matches. For some rows the clone size is stated as once, few or many, or as a class when expanded; others skip it.

V	D	J	size	CDR3	DNA
TRBV5-1	TRBD2	TRBJ2-5	NA	CASSLALAGGQETQYF	TGCGCCAGCAGCTTGGCGCTAGCGGGGGGGCAAGAGACCCAGTACTTC
TRBV30	TRBD1	TRBJ1-3	NA	CAWSRDRGLNTIYF	TGTGCCTGGAGCCGGGACAGGGGGCTCAACACCATATATTTT
TRBV27	TRBD2	TRBJ2-1	NA	CASSRTGTSFYNEQFF	TGTGCCAGCAGTCGTACGGGGACTAGCTTTTACAATGAGCAGTTCTTC
TRBV7-9	NA	TRBJ2-2	NA	CASSFQSTGELFF	TGTGCCAGCAGCTTTCAGTCCACCGGGGAGCTGTTTTTT
TRBV28	TRBD1	TRBJ1-5	NA	CASRTGLSNQPQHF	TGTGCCAGCAGGACAGGGCTGAGCAATCAGCCCCAGCATTTT
TRBV29-1	NA	TRBJ2-7	NA	CSVSFSGSEQYF	TGCAGCGTTTCATTTTCAGGGTCCGAGCAGTACTTC
TRBV5-1	TRBD2	TRBJ2-1	NA	CASSLRAGAVSEQFF	TGCGCCAGCAGCTTGCGGGCGGGAGCGGTTAGTGAGCAGTTCTTC
TRBV7-9	TRBD1	TRBJ1-5	NA	CASSSNDRGPQPQHF	TGTGCCAGCAGCTCGAATGACAGGGGGCCTCAGCCCCAGCATTTT
TRBV5-6	NA	TRBJ2-3	NA	CASSPGLYTDTQYF	TGTGCCAGCAGCCCGGGACTCTACACAGATACGCAGTATTTT
TRBV6-4	NA	TRBJ2-7	NA	CASSPGEGYEQYF	TGTGCCAGCAGTCCGGGGGAAGGCTACGAGCAGTACTTC
TRBV6-1	TRBD2	TRBJ2-3	NA	CAIRAPRLAPDTQYF	TGTGCCATCCGCGCCCCTCGACTAGCTCCAGATACGCAGTATTTT
TRBV5-4	NA	TRBJ2-7	NA	CATSAGQQYEQYF	TGTGCCACCTCGGCGGGACAGCAGTACGAGCAGTACTTC
TRBV19	NA	TRBJ1-1	NA	CASGLTEAFF	TGTGCCAGTGGACTCACGGAAGCTTTCTTT
TRBV15	NA	TRBJ2-5	NA	CATSTLPGETQYF	TGTGCCACCAGCACATTACCCGGGGAGACCCAGTACTTC
TRBV5-6	TRBD1	TRBJ1-2	NA	CASSHWVAGGGYTF	TGTGCCAGCAGCCATTGGGTAGCAGGGGGGGGCTACACCTTC
TRBV5-4	TRBD2	TRBJ2-5	NA	CASRLRGGYQETQYF	TGTGCCAGCAGGTTACGGGGGGGGTACCAAGAGACCCAGTACTTC
TRBV29-1	TRBD1	TRBJ2-3	NA	CSVETGADTQYF	TGCAGCGTTGAGACAGGGGCAGATACGCAGTATTTT
TRBV6-4	NA	TRBJ1-1	NA	CASSESSWANTEAFF	TGTGCCAGCAGTGAGTCCTCTTGGGCGAACACTGAAGCTTTCTTT
TRBV6-1	NA	TRBJ1-5	NA	CASSEIRVSQPQHF	TGTGCCAGCAGTGAAATCAGGGTTTCACAGCCCCAGCATTTT
TRBV7-8	NA	TRBJ1-1	NA	CASSSFPRGNTEAFF	TGTGCCAGCAGCTCCTTCCCCCGGGGGAACACTGAAGCTTTCTTT
TRBV18	TRBD2	TRBJ2-1	NA	CASSLTSGGANYNEQFF	TGTGCCAGCTCACTCACTAGCGGGGGGGCGAACTACAATGAGCAGTTCTTC
TRBV30	NA	TRBJ2-6	NA	CAWSRQTGVYSGANVLTF	TGTGCCTGGAGCCGCCAGACAGGCGTATACTCTGGGGCCAACGTCCTGACTTTC
TRBV6-1	NA	TRBJ2-7	once	CASSNQYEQYF	TGTGCCAGCAGTAACCAGTACGAGCAGTACTTC
TRBV18	NA	TRBJ1-2	NA	CASSPVDTGIYGYTF	TGTGCCAGCTCACCGGTTGACACAGGGATCTATGGCTACACCTTC
TRBV30	NA	TRBJ1-6	NA	CALDEISSYNSPLHF	TGTGCCCTAGATGAGATTAGCTCCTATAATTCACCCCTCCACTTT
TRBV30	NA	TRBJ2-3	NA	CAWSVPPRRDGTQYF	TGTGCCTGGAGTGTACCCCCTAGGAGGGACGGTACGCAGTATTTT
TRBV2	TRBD2	TRBJ2-7	NA	CASSKGPSSGSYEQYF	TGTGCCAGCAGTAAAGGCCCGTCTAGCGGCAGCTACGAGCAGTACTTC
TRBV28	TRBD2	TRBJ2-1	NA	CASSLQRDSYNEQFF	TGTGCCAGCAGTTTACAGCGGGACTCCTACAATGAGCAGTTCTTC
TRBV4-1	NA	TRBJ2-5	NA	CASSQGSRETQYF	TGCGCCAGCAGCCAAGGCTCGCGGGAGACCCAGTACTTC
TRBV28	TRBD1	TRBJ2-7	NA	CASSFPGDRGTSYEQYF	TGTGCCAGCAGTTTCCCCGGGGACAGGGGAACATCCTACGAGCAGTACTTC
TRBV6-1	NA	TRBJ1-1	NA	CATGRVWDTEAFF	TGTGCCACGGGAAGGGTTTGGGACACTGAAGCTTTCTTT
TRBV5-4	NA	TRBJ2-1	NA	CASSLETGTQEFF	TGTGCCAGCAGCTTGGAAACCGGGACTCAGGAATTCTTC
TRBV6-1	TRBD1	TRBJ1-1	NA	CASSETRQGPNTEAFF	TGTGCCAGCAGTGAAACCAGACAGGGACCGAACACTGAAGCTTTCTTT
TRBV5-1	NA	TRBJ1-1	NA	CASSLAGRAGTEAFF	TGCGCCAGCAGCTTGGCCGGCAGGGCTGGGACTGAAGCTTTCTTT
TRBV11-2	NA	TRBJ2-5	NA	CACGLNQETQYF	TGTGCCTGCGGTCTAAATCAAGAGACCCAGTACTTC
TRBV11-3	TRBD2	TRBJ2-1	NA	CASSSGLAGSSYNEQFF	TGTGCCAGCAGCTCGGGACTAGCGGGGAGCTCCTACAATGAGCAGTTCTTC
TRBV10-2	NA	TRBJ2-3	NA	CASLLGGGSTDTQYF	TGCGCCAGCCTCCTGGGCGGGGGCAGCACAGATACGCAGTATTTT
TRBV9	TRBD2	TRBJ2-1	NA	CASSVGLAGGSINYNEQFF	TGTGCCAGCAGCGTTGGACTAGCGGGGGGGTCGATAAACTACAATGAGCAGTTCTTC
TRBV12-5	TRBD2	TRBJ2-5	NA	CASGLSGGQETQYF	TGTGCTAGTGGTCTAAGCGGGGGGCAAGAGACCCAGTACTTC
TRBV27	NA	TRBJ2-5	NA	CASSLPGQETQYF	TGTGCCAGCAGTCTGCCGGGGCAAGAGACCCAGTACTTC
TRBV5-1	TRBD2	TRBJ2-1	once	CASSSRLGGGNEQFF	TGCGCCAGCAGCTCCCGCCTGGGCGGGGGCAATGAGCAGTTCTTC
TRBV6-6	TRBD1	TRBJ1-2	NA	CASSMSGQGVDGYTF	TGTGCCAGCAGTATGTCGGGACAGGGGGTGGATGGCTACACCTTC
TRBV25-1	NA	TRBJ2-2	NA	CASSEGHDAGELFF	TGTGCCAGCAGTGAAGGACACGATGCCGGGGAGCTGTTTTTT
TRBV28	NA	TRBJ1-2	NA	CASSWAGDANYGYTF	TGTGCCAGCAGTTGGGCGGGGGACGCTAACTATGGCTACACCTTC
TRBV4-1	NA	TRBJ2-7	NA	CASSQAEQSYEQYF	TGCGCCAGCAGCCAAGCGGAACAGTCCTACGAGCAGTACTTC
TRBV5-1	NA	TRBJ1-1	NA	CASHEQGNFAEAFF	TGCGCCAGCCATGAGCAGGGAAATTTCGCTGAAGCTTTCTTT
TRBV28	NA	TRBJ2-3	NA	CASSLNSDDSSTDTQYF	TGTGCCAGCAGTTTGAATTCCGACGACTCTAGCACAGATACGCAGTATTTT
TRBV28	NA	TRBJ1-2	NA	CASAIYGLSYGYTF	TGTGCCAGCGCCATATATGGGCTCTCCTATGGCTACACCTTC
TRBV29-1	NA	TRBJ2-5	NA	CSVERPGETQYF	TGCAGCGTTGAGAGACCGGGGGAGACCCAGTACTTC
TRBV2	NA	TRBJ2-3	NA	CASSRDADTQYF	TGTGCCAGCAGTCGGGATGCAGATACGCAGTATTTT
TRBV28	NA	TRBJ1-2	NA	CASSLPSGGLNYGYTF	TGTGCCAGCAGTTTACCTTCGGGGGGTCTCAACTATGGCTACACCTTC